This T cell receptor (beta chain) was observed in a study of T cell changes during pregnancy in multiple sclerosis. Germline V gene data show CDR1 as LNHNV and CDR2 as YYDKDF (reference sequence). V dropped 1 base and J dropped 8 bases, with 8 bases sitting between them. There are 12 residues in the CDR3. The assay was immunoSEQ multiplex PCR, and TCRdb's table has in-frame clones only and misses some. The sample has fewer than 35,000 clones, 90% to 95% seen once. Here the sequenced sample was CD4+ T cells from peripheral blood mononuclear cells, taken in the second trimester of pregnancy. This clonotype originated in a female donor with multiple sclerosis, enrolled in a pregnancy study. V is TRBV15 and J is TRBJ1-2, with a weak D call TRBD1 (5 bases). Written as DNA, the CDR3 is TGTGCCACCAGCAGAGCAGGGCAGGGCTACACCTTC. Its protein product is CATSRAGQGYTF.